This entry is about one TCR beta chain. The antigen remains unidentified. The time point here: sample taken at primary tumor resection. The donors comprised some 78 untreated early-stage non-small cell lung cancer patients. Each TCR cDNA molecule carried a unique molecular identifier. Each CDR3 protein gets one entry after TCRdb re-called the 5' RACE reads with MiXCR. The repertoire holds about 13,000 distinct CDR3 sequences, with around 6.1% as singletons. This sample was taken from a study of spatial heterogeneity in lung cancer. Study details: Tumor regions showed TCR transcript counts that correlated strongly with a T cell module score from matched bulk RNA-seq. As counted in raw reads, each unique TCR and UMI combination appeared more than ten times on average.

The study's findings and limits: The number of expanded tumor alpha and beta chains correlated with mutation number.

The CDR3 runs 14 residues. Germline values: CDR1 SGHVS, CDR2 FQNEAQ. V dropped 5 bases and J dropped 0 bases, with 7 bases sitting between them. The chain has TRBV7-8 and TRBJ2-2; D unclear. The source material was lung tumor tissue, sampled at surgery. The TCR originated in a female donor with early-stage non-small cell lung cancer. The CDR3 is CASSTYANTGELFF. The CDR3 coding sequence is TGTGCCAGCAGCACCTACGCGAACACCGGGGAGCTGTTTTTT. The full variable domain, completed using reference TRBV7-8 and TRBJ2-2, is GAGVSQSPRYKVAKRGQDVALRCDPISGHVSLFWYQQALGQGPEFLTYFQNEAQLDKSGLPSDRFFAERPEGSVSTLKIQRTQQEDSAVYLCASSTYANTGELFFGEGSRLTVL.